Below, 8 T cell receptor beta chains from the same sample are listed, as sequenced in a study of cytotoxic CD8 clonotypes in ibrutinib-treated CLL. Clones were read by immunoSEQ multiplex PCR, and TCRdb kept only the in-frame ones, dropping some. There are approximately 330,000 clones in the sample; about 80% occur only once, and 5% to 7% lies in the top ten. Sequences were derived from PBMCs, sampled before ibrutinib treatment. These receptors were obtained from a human donor with chronic lymphocytic leukemia.

The chain combines TRBV11-1 with TRBJ1-1, with D uncertain. The V end lost 5 bases, the J end lost 4 bases, and 11 bases lay between the germline ends. Germline V gives CDR1 SGHAT, CDR2 FQDESV (reference sequence). The CDR3 is 13 amino acids. CDR3 region: CASSPLWGTEAFF. DNA for the CDR3: TGTGCCAGCAGCCCCCTTTGGGGCACTGAAGCTTTCTTT.

This clone turned up a few times. This chain joins TRBV27 and TRBJ2-2, with D perhaps matching TRBD2 (5 bases). The CDR3 totals 12 residues. V lost 11 bases and J 0 bases, leaving 7 bases between the germline ends. In germline, CDR1 is MNHEY, CDR2 SMNVEV (reference sequence). The CDR3 DNA reads as TGTGCCGCGCGGGCGAACACCGGGGAGCTGTTTTTT. Translated: CAARANTGELFF.

The J gene is TRBJ1-3, the V gene TRBV30; D is undetermined. CDR1 and CDR2 (germline): GTSNPN, SVGIG (reference sequence). The V gene lost 7 bases and the J gene lost 0 bases, with 10 bases spanning the gap. The CDR3 totals 13 residues. The CDR3 DNA sequence: TGTGCCTACCTGATGGCCTCTGGAAACACCATATATTTT. This gives the protein CAYLMASGNTIYF.

CDR3 bases: TGCGCCAGCAGCTTGGTCGTTGCGGCATCCACAGATACGCAGTATTTT. It codes for CASSLVVAASTDTQYF. V is TRBV5-1 and J is TRBJ2-3; D is uncertain. Trimming shortened V by 0 bases and J by 2 bases, and 13 bases separated the two germline ends. Germline V gives CDR1 SGHRS, CDR2 YFSETQ. The CDR3 runs to 16 residues. Looking up the rest from reference TRBV5-1 and TRBJ2-3 gives the full variable domain: KAGVTQTPRYLIKTRGQQVTLSCSPISGHRSVSWYQQTPGQGLQFLFEYFSETQRNKGNFPGRFSGRQFSNSRSEMNVSTLELGDSALYLCASSLVVAASTDTQYFGPGTRLTVL.

V and J are TRBV19 and TRBJ1-2; 7 bases line up with TRBD1. The V and J ends lost 1 base and 2 bases, in that order; junction bases with no gene match: 7. The CDR3 is 16 residues long. In germline, CDR1 is LNHDA, CDR2 SQIVND (reference sequence). As DNA, the CDR3 is TGTGCCAGTAGTATAGTATACGGGACAGCAAACTATGGCTACACCTTC. It translates to CASSIVYGTANYGYTF. The full variable domain, with the rest looked up from reference TRBV19 and TRBJ1-2, is DGGITQSPKYLFRKEGQNVTLSCEQNLNHDAMYWYRQDPGQGLRLIYYSQIVNDFQKGDIAEGYSVSREKKESFPLTVTSAQKNPTAFYLCASSIVYGTANYGYTFGSGTRLTVV.

The rearrangement links TRBV30 to TRBJ2-7; 10 bases line up with TRBD1. The CDR3 extends over 15 amino acids. V was clipped by 0 bases and J by 2 bases; unmatched bases: 4. CDR1 GTSNPN and CDR2 SVGIG come from the germline V gene (reference sequence). CDR3 nucleotides: TGTGCCTGGAGTGTAGTTGGGACAGGGGCCTACGAGCAGTACTTC. The encoded protein is CAWSVVGTGAYEQYF.

This chain connects TRBV11-2 to TRBJ2-1; either TRBD1 or TRBD2 may supply D (6 bases each). V was pared by 6 bases and J by 0 bases, with 21 bases between. CDR1 is SGHAT and CDR2 is FQNNGV in the germline V gene. CDR3 length: 18 amino acids. CDR3 residues: CASRPIRGDIFSYNEQFF. The CDR3 DNA follows: TGTGCCAGCAGACCTATAAGGGGGGACATCTTCTCCTACAATGAGCAGTTCTTC.

This chain links TRBV5-6 with TRBJ2-2; D remains ambiguous. The length of the CDR3 is 12 residues. With 1 base removed from V and 7 bases from J, the gap between germline ends came to 5 bases. From germline, CDR1 is SGHDT and CDR2 YYEEEE. DNA of the CDR3: TGTGCCAGCAGCTTGTTTATCGGGGAGCTGTTTTTT. Amino acids: CASSLFIGELFF.